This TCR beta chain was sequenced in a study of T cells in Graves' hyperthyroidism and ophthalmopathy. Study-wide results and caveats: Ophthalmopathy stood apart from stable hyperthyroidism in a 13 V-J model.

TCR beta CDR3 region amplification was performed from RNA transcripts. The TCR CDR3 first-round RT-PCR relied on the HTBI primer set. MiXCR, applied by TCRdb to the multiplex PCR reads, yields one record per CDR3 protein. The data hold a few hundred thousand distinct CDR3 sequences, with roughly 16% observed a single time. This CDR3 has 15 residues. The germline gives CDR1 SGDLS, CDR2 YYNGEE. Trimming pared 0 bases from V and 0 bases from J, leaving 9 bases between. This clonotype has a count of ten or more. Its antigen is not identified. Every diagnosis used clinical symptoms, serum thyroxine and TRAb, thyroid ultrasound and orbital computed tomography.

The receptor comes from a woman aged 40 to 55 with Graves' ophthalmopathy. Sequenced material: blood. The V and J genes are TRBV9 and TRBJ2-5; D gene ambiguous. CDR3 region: CASSVGLGYQETQYF. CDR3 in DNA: TGTGCCAGCAGCGTAGGTCTGGGGTACCAAGAGACCCAGTACTTC.